This T cell receptor (beta chain) stems from a study of T cells in Graves' hyperthyroidism and ophthalmopathy. This CDR3 region has 14 residues. Germline V gene sequence: CDR1 SGHAT, CDR2 FQNNGV. Trimming took off 5 bases at V and 2 bases at J, with 11 bases between the two ends. From RNA transcripts, TCR beta CDR3 regions were amplified. HTBI primers were employed in a first-round RT-PCR of the TCR CDR3. One entry per CDR3 protein results from TCRdb running MiXCR on the multiplex PCR reads. The sample shows around 580,000 distinct CDR3 sequences, 16% of them seen only once. No ophthalmopathy progression within 18 months constituted stable Graves' hyperthyroidism. These patients, aged 18 to 65, had recently diagnosed hyperthyroidism lasting under 2 months. The study based diagnoses on clinical symptoms, serum thyroxine and TRAb, thyroid ultrasound and orbital computed tomography. This clonotype has at least ten counts.

This TCR was sampled from a woman in her late teens or twenties with Graves' hyperthyroidism. Sequenced material: blood. This sequence joins TRBV11-2 and TRBJ2-3, with D maybe TRBD1 (6 bases). CDR3 amino acids: CASSTGQFTDTQYF. As DNA, the CDR3 is TGTGCCAGCAGCACCGGACAGTTCACAGATACGCAGTATTTT.